This TCR beta chain was recovered during a study of blood T cell repertoires in COVID-19. Study-wide context: From the United States, Italy and Spain came samples of acute and convalescent COVID-19. PBMCs, B-cell-depleted T cells, or T cells were the source of the cDNA or gDNA that made up the material.

The protocol was immunoSEQ multiplex PCR, while the TCRdb copy is restricted to in-frame clones and leaves out a portion. The sample consists of roughly 160,000 clones, about 85% of them appearing once. Trimming took off 1 base at V and 3 bases at J, with 8 bases between the two ends. Germline V gene data show CDR1 as SGHRS and CDR2 as YFSETQ. The CDR3 sequence is 13 residues long. About this clone: This CDR3 is also generated by other DNA sequences in the sample.

Input material: peripheral blood. The rearrangement uses TRBV5-1 and TRBJ2-7, with TRBD1 as a possible D gene (6 bases). The clonotype was recovered from a man aged 80 or over with COVID-19, enrolled during active disease. The CDR3 protein is CASSLNRDYEQYF. The CDR3 coding sequence is TGCGCCAGCAGCTTGAACAGGGACTACGAGCAGTACTTC.